The text below deals with one T cell receptor beta chain. The data originate from a study of immune characterization of retroperitoneal liposarcoma. V shed 5 bases, J shed 4 bases, and the junction held 1 base outside the gene matches. The CDR3 loop spans 15 amino acids. CDR1 is KGHDR and CDR2 is SFDVKD in the germline V gene. TCRdb re-analysed the PCR reads in MiXCR, keeping a single row per CDR3 protein. Of over 10,000 distinct CDR3 sequences listed, less than 55% are singletons. This clonotype was sampled from a female donor with retroperitoneal liposarcoma. Sequencing was carried out using tumor tissue. This sequence joins TRBV24-1 and TRBJ2-1; TRBD2 agrees at 13 bases. CDR3 DNA sequence: TGTGCCACCAGTGGACTAGCGGGAGGTTACAATGAGCAGTTCTTC. Protein sequence: CATSGLAGGYNEQFF.